This passage covers 28 T cell receptor beta chains from one sample sequenced in a study of technical replicates of blood from four donors. Using immunoSEQ multiplex PCR, the repertoire was profiled, and TCRdb retains in-frame clones only, with some absent. The sample has tens of thousands of clones, 90% to 95% seen once. The sequenced sample was T cells isolated from PBMCs. These receptors all come from a human donor in good health.

This chain joins TRBV11-2 and TRBJ1-2; 9 nucleotides align to TRBD1. Germline V CDR1 and CDR2: SGHAT, FQNNGV. Trimming cost V 6 bases and J 5 bases; bases outside gene matches: 10. CDR3 size: 15 residues. The CDR3 nucleotides read TGTGCCAGCAGTTTAACCGGGACAGGGCCTTATGGCTACACCTTC. Residues: CASSLTGTGPYGYTF.

The chain has TRBV4-2 and TRBJ1-5; the match to TRBD1 covers 7 bases. The CDR3 has 16 residues. The germline V gene encodes CDR1 LGHNA and CDR2 YNFKEQ. Unmatched junction bases numbered 10, after V lost 3 bases and J lost 5 bases. CDR3 amino acids: CASSQLTGTAHQPQHF. As DNA, the CDR3 is TGTGCCAGCAGCCAGCTAACCGGGACAGCTCATCAGCCCCAGCATTTT.

The CDR3 loop is CASSQRGGAYEQYF. CDR3 DNA: TGTGCCAGCAGCCAACGCGGGGGGGCCTACGAGCAGTACTTC. This chain links TRBV4-2 with TRBJ2-7; TRBD2 matches at 9 bases. The CDR3 spans 14 residues. CDR1 and CDR2 (germline): LGHNA, YNFKEQ. J gave up 2 bases and V 2 bases, and 1 base lay outside the gene matches.

This chain connects TRBV5-8 to TRBJ2-2; 13 nucleotides match TRBD2. With V trimmed by 4 bases and J by 2 bases, 5 bases remained unmatched. This CDR3 contains 17 residues. CDR1 and CDR2 from the germline V gene are SGHTS and YDEGEE. CDR3 coding DNA: TGTGCCAGCAGCCGGAGACTAGCGGGGGGCAACACCGGGGAGCTGTTTTTT. It specifies CASSRRLAGGNTGELFF.

This clone occurred once. V usage is TRBV7-3 and J usage is TRBJ2-2; the match to TRBD2 covers 15 bases. V dropped 1 base and J dropped 3; count of bases not matched to a gene: 9. CDR1 and CDR2 from the germline V gene are SGHTA and FQGTGA. CDR3 length equals 20 residues. The CDR3 DNA reads as TGTGCCAGCAGCTTAAGCCCGGGACTAGCGGGGGGATTCGACACCGGGGAGCTGTTTTTT. The encoded protein is CASSLSPGLAGGFDTGELFF.

This chain connects TRBV5-6 to TRBJ1-1; D perhaps matches TRBD1 (6 bases). Per the germline V gene, CDR1 is SGHDT and CDR2 is YYEEEE. There are 15 residues in the CDR3. V dropped 1 base and J dropped 5 bases, with 15 bases sitting between them. CDR3 region: CASSLYRVGITEAFF. CDR3 sequence (DNA): TGTGCCAGCAGCTTGTACAGGGTGGGGATAACTGAAGCTTTCTTT.

This clone was observed a handful of times. The CDR3, as DNA: TGCAGCGCCCCCCCAGGGACTAGCGGGAGTAGCTCCTACAATGAGCAGTTCTTC. The encoded protein is CSAPPGTSGSSSYNEQFF. The genes are TRBV29-1 and TRBJ2-1; 14 bases line up with TRBD2. The germline V gene has CDR1 SQVTM and CDR2 ANQGSEA. The CDR3 has 18 amino acids. V trimming: 7 bases; J trimming: 0 bases; junction bases outside the gene matches: 11.

In this sample, this clone turned up once. This chain connects TRBV11-2 to TRBJ2-1; D gene uncertain. The CDR3 is 15 amino acids. Germline V gene sequence: CDR1 SGHAT, CDR2 FQNNGV. Trimming took off 3 bases at V and 0 bases at J, with 9 bases between the two ends. The chain's CDR3 is CASSLITSSYNEQFF. The CDR3 coding sequence is TGTGCCAGCAGCTTGATAACGAGCTCCTACAATGAGCAGTTCTTC.

The J gene is TRBJ2-7, the V gene TRBV27; possible D gene TRBD1, 6 bases. CDR1 and CDR2 (germline): MNHEY, SMNVEV (reference sequence). This CDR3 spans 17 amino acids. The V and J ends lost 3 bases and 3 bases respectively, with 21 bases between them. The CDR3 region has the DNA TGTGCCAGCAGTTTTCTCAGGGGAAAAGGGTCCCGCTACGAGCAGTACTTC. This translates into CASSFLRGKGSRYEQYF.

The rearrangement joins TRBV7-9 to TRBJ2-2, with 7 bases lining up with TRBD2. The ends lost 2 bases at V and 2 bases at J; junction bases unmatched: 11. CDR1 SEHNR and CDR2 FQNEAQ come from the germline V gene (reference sequence). The CDR3 spans 18 residues. The CDR3 loop reads CASSLNSPLADNTGELFF. CDR3 coding DNA: TGTGCCAGCAGCTTAAACTCACCTCTAGCGGATAACACCGGGGAGCTGTTTTTT.

In DNA, the CDR3 is TGCGCCAGCAGCCAAGATTTTCCAGGGGGATCCTACGAGCAGTACTTC. It is translated as CASSQDFPGGSYEQYF. This rearrangement joins TRBV4-1 to TRBJ2-7, with 7 nucleotides matching TRBD1. This CDR3 has 16 residues. J lost 1 base, V lost 0 bases, and 6 bases had no gene match. Looked up from germline, CDR1 is MGHRA and CDR2 is YSYEKL.

This chain links TRBV15 with TRBJ1-1, with D possibly matching TRBD1 (6 bases). Trimming removed 1 base from V and 1 base from J, with 13 bases in between. This CDR3 region has 16 residues. Per germline, CDR1 LNHNV and CDR2 YYDKDF (reference sequence). DNA of the CDR3: TGTGCCACCAGCAGAGGCAGGGGTTTGGGGAACACTGAAGCTTTCTTT. Protein: CATSRGRGLGNTEAFF. Using reference TRBV15 and TRBJ1-1 for the parts outside the CDR3, the full variable domain is DAMVIQNPRYQVTQFGKPVTLSCSQTLNHNVMYWYQQKSSQAPKLLFHYYDKDFNNEADTPDNFQSRRPNTSFCFLDIRSPGLGDTAMYLCATSRGRGLGNTEAFFGQGTRLTVV.

This clone was counted once. The chain combines TRBV4-2 with TRBJ2-4, with D possibly being TRBD2 (6 bases). Germline values: CDR1 LGHNA, CDR2 YNFKEQ. V was shortened by 3 bases and J by 9 bases, with 30 bases between the two germline ends. CDR3 size: 19 residues. The CDR3, as DNA: TGTGCCAGCAGCCACTCTCTTCGAATATTCGGGAGCTCGGTCTCCATTCAGTACTTC. Amino acid sequence: CASSHSLRIFGSSVSIQYF.

V is TRBV7-9 and J is TRBJ2-5, with 11 bases fitting TRBD1. The V segment lost 5 bases and the J segment 5 bases; nucleotides outside the gene matches: 7. The CDR3 is 15 amino acids. Germline CDR1 is SEHNR and CDR2 is FQNEAQ (reference sequence). The DNA of the CDR3 is TGTGCCAGCAGCCCAGGGACAGGGGGTTGGGAGACCCAGTACTTC. Protein: CASSPGTGGWETQYF.

The chain recombines TRBV28 with TRBJ1-1; the match to TRBD1 covers 11 bases. V shed 5 bases, J shed 7 bases, and the junction held 6 bases outside the gene matches. Germline CDR1 is MDHEN and CDR2 is SYDVKM. This CDR3 is built from 14 residues. The CDR3 loop reads CASSGQGASGEAFF. CDR3 sequence (DNA): TGTGCCAGCAGTGGACAGGGGGCGTCTGGTGAAGCTTTCTTT.

This rearrangement joins TRBV18 to TRBJ2-7; D might be TRBD2 (6 bases). CDR3 size: 16 residues. V lost 2 bases to trimming and J lost 5 bases, with 19 bases between them. Germline V gene lookup returns CDR1 KGHSH and CDR2 LQKENI. The CDR3 is CASSPTVGGRLNEQYF. The CDR3 DNA reads TGTGCCAGCTCACCAACTGTGGGGGGACGTCTCAACGAGCAGTACTTC.

V is TRBV7-2 and J is TRBJ1-1, with D uncertain. This CDR3 has 14 residues. Germline loops: CDR1 SGHTA, CDR2 FQGNSA. Trimming removed 3 bases from V and 4 bases from J, with 12 bases in between. CDR3 protein: CASSLSYGGTEAFF. Written as DNA, the CDR3 is TGTGCCAGCAGCTTGTCCTACGGCGGCACTGAAGCTTTCTTT.

This rearrangement joins TRBV27 to TRBJ2-6; 7 bases line up with TRBD1. Germline V CDR1 and CDR2: MNHEY, SMNVEV (reference sequence). Trimming removed 0 bases from V and 0 bases from J; junction bases left unmatched: 11. The length of the CDR3 is 20 residues. The CDR3 sequence is CASSLSPGGYGISGANVLTF. CDR3 nucleotides: TGTGCCAGCAGTTTATCGCCAGGGGGTTACGGAATCTCTGGGGCCAACGTCCTGACTTTC.

The genes are TRBV2 and TRBJ2-3, with D perhaps TRBD2 (6 bases). With 10 bases removed from V and 2 bases from J, the gap between germline ends came to 16 bases. In germline, CDR1 is SNHLY, CDR2 FYNNEI. The CDR3 loop spans 14 amino acids. In DNA form, the CDR3 reads TGTGCCACCCTCCTAAGGAGGGACACAGATACGCAGTATTTT. Its translation is CATLLRRDTDTQYF.

The chain is built from TRBV28 and TRBJ1-2; D not certain. CDR1 and CDR2 from the germline V gene are MDHEN and SYDVKM. CDR3 length equals 13 residues. The germline V and J ends were trimmed by 7 bases and 4 bases, with 13 bases remaining between them. The CDR3 loop is CASTLGFLYGYTF. The CDR3 nucleotides read TGTGCCAGCACCTTGGGCTTCCTCTATGGCTACACCTTC.

The V and J genes are TRBV7-2 and TRBJ2-7; TRBD1 aligns across 10 bases. The CDR3 runs to 15 residues. The V and J ends lost 0 bases and 4 bases, in that order; junction bases with no gene match: 3. Germline V lookup: CDR1 SGHTA, CDR2 FQGNSA. The CDR3 DNA follows: TGTGCCAGCAGCTTAGCTGGGACAGGGGCGTACGAGCAGTACTTC. Translated: CASSLAGTGAYEQYF.

This clone was seen a single time. V and J are TRBV2 and TRBJ2-5, with D possibly being TRBD2 (5 bases). CDR1 SNHLY and CDR2 FYNNEI come from the germline V gene. The CDR3 has 14 residues. The ends were cut back, 1 base at V and 5 bases at J, with 11 bases in the middle. CDR3 sequence reads: CASSEGFGVETQYF. In nucleotides, the CDR3 is TGTGCCAGCAGTGAAGGGTTCGGGGTTGAGACCCAGTACTTC.

The DNA for the CDR3 is TGTGCCAGCTCAGGGTCTAGCTACGAGCAGTACTTC. This gives the protein CASSGSSYEQYF. V is TRBV18 and J is TRBJ2-7; D is uncertain. Germline CDR1 reads KGHSH; CDR2 reads LQKENI. With 5 bases removed from V and 3 bases from J, the gap between germline ends came to 8 bases. This CDR3 has 12 amino acids.

V usage is TRBV9 and J usage is TRBJ2-3; D might be TRBD2 (5 bases). This CDR3 has 14 amino acids. The V end was cut by 4 bases, the J end by 6 bases, with 15 bases between. Germline V gene data show CDR1 as SGDLS and CDR2 as YYNGEE. The CDR3 bases are TGTGCCAGCAGCCCGGGGATAGGAAGGGATACGCAGTATTTT. Protein sequence: CASSPGIGRDTQYF. Based on the CDR3 plus reference TRBV9 and TRBJ2-3, the full variable domain is DSGVTQTPKHLITATGQRVTLRCSPRSGDLSVYWYQQSLDQGLQFLIQYYNGEERAKGNILERFSAQQFPDLHSELNLSSLELGDSALYFCASSPGIGRDTQYFGPGTRLTVL.

The chain uses TRBV15 and TRBJ2-1, with 7 nucleotides matching TRBD1. The V gene's germline CDR1 is LNHNV and CDR2 YYDKDF (reference sequence). CDR3 length: 13 residues. After removal of 0 bases from V and 9 bases from J, the junction contained 2 bases not matched to a gene. Here the CDR3 reads CATSRDRQGEQFF. CDR3 nucleotides: TGTGCCACCAGCAGAGATCGACAGGGTGAGCAGTTCTTC.

V is TRBV5-1 and J is TRBJ2-7; 8 positions match TRBD1. Per germline, CDR1 SGHRS and CDR2 YFSETQ. Trimming took 4 bases from V and 3 from J; bases not matched to a gene: 12. This CDR3 is built from 16 residues. As DNA, the CDR3 is TGCGCCAGCAGCCACTGCCTTGGACAGGGATGCTACGAGCAGTACTTC. Protein product: CASSHCLGQGCYEQYF.

V and J are TRBV19 and TRBJ1-1; D might be TRBD1 (5 bases). CDR3 size: 15 residues. Trimming stripped 3 bases from V and 4 bases from J, with 15 bases between. The germline V gene encodes CDR1 LNHDA and CDR2 SQIVND (reference sequence). The CDR3: CASSMGGERGTEAFF. The CDR3 coding sequence is TGTGCCAGTAGTATGGGTGGGGAAAGGGGCACTGAAGCTTTCTTT.

This clone was detected only once. This chain's CDR3 is CASSFTDNRQTQYF. In DNA, the CDR3 is TGTGCCAGCAGCTTTACGGACAATCGACAGACCCAGTACTTC. The chain carries TRBV7-6 and TRBJ2-5, with D perhaps matching TRBD1 (5 bases). V was trimmed by 3 bases and J by 6 bases, leaving 14 bases between them. CDR1 is SGHVS, CDR2 FNYEAQ, per germline. The CDR3 extends over 14 amino acids.